These 16 T cell receptor beta chains originate from one sample sequenced in a study of blood T cell repertoires in COVID-19. Assay: immunoSEQ multiplex PCR; the TCRdb copy retains only in-frame clones and omits some. The sample shows under 200,000 clones, 65% to 85% of them seen only once. The sample comprised peripheral blood. The receptors originated from a woman at least 80 years old with active or convalescent COVID-19.

This clone appeared a few times. The genes are TRBV5-4 and TRBJ1-2, with D perhaps matching TRBD1 (6 bases). Trimming removed 3 bases from V and 5 bases from J, with 17 bases in between. The germline CDR1 and CDR2 sequences are SGHNT and YYREEE (reference sequence). The CDR3 consists of 15 residues. The CDR3 reads CASSWGVRDIYGYTF. In DNA form, the CDR3 reads TGTGCCAGCAGCTGGGGTGTGAGGGACATTTATGGCTACACCTTC.

This chain links TRBV5-1 with TRBJ1-1; no clear D. This CDR3 region has 14 residues. With 2 bases removed from V and 1 base from J, the gap between germline ends came to 9 bases. Germline V gene data show CDR1 as SGHRS and CDR2 as YFSETQ. DNA of the CDR3: TGCGCCAGCAGCTTTCGGGAGACGAACACTGAAGCTTTCTTT. It codes for CASSFRETNTEAFF.

This clone was seen once. The chain is built from TRBV6-5 and TRBJ2-1; no reliable D call. Trimming shortened V by 0 bases and J by 2 bases, and 8 bases separated the two germline ends. Germline V lookup: CDR1 MNHEY, CDR2 SVGAGI. This CDR3 spans 15 amino acids. The chain's CDR3 is CASSYSPGTYNEQFF. In DNA form, the CDR3 reads TGTGCCAGCAGTTACTCGCCCGGTACCTACAATGAGCAGTTCTTC.

J is TRBJ1-6 and V is TRBV3-1 (or the pseudogene TRBV3-2), with 8 bases fitting TRBD1. Germline lookup yields CDR1 LGHDT and CDR2 YNNKEL (reference sequence). There are 18 residues in the CDR3. The V segment lost 4 bases and the J segment 0 bases; nucleotides outside the gene matches: 8. The DNA of the CDR3 is TGTGCCAGCAGCCCCACCGGACAGGGAAGCTCCTATAATTCACCCCTCCACTTT. It specifies CASSPTGQGSSYNSPLHF.

This chain joins TRBV24-1 and TRBJ1-1; no reliable D call. CDR3 length: 14 amino acids. The germline V and J ends were trimmed by 5 bases and 0 bases, with 9 bases remaining between them. Germline CDR1 is KGHDR and CDR2 is SFDVKD. The CDR3 DNA reads TGTGCCACCAGTGCCGATAGCATGAACACTGAAGCTTTCTTT. Protein: CATSADSMNTEAFF.

This chain connects TRBV4-3 to TRBJ2-2; maybe TRBD1 (5 bases). Germline-derived CDR1 and CDR2 are LGHNA and YSLEER. The germline V and J ends were trimmed by 6 bases and 0 bases, with 11 bases remaining between them. This CDR3 has 15 residues. The CDR3 DNA sequence: TGCGCCAGCAGTCCTGGCAGGGCGAACACCGGGGAGCTGTTTTTT. It is translated as CASSPGRANTGELFF.

The J gene is TRBJ2-3, the V gene TRBV30; TRBD1 matches at 8 bases. This CDR3 contains 14 residues. The germline CDR1 and CDR2 sequences are GTSNPN and SVGIG (reference sequence). V dropped 2 bases and J dropped 2; count of bases not matched to a gene: 3. CDR3 protein: CAWSWTGYTDTQYF. CDR3 DNA sequence: TGTGCCTGGAGTTGGACAGGGTACACAGATACGCAGTATTTT. Full variable domain (missing parts from reference TRBV30 and TRBJ2-3): SQTIHQWPATLVQPVGSPLSLECTVEGTSNPNLYWYRQAAGRGLQLLFYSVGIGQISSEVPQNLSASRPQDRQFILSSKKLLLSDSGFYLCAWSWTGYTDTQYFGPGTRLTVL.

V is TRBV7-9 and J is TRBJ2-7; 7 bases match TRBD2. Germline V CDR1 and CDR2: SEHNR, FQNEAQ (reference sequence). The CDR3 extends over 13 amino acids. The V segment lost 5 bases and the J segment 4 bases; nucleotides outside the gene matches: 5. The CDR3 is CASSPRLAYEQYF. CDR3 nucleotides: TGTGCCAGCAGCCCCCGACTAGCTTACGAGCAGTACTTC.

This clone was counted once. This rearrangement joins TRBV7-2 to TRBJ2-2, with 9 bases identical to TRBD1. Per germline, CDR1 SGHTA and CDR2 FQGNSA. This CDR3 has 18 amino acids. V shed 3 bases, J shed 2 bases, and the junction held 10 bases outside the gene matches. CDR3 protein: CASSFGPGQGLNTGELFF. The CDR3 DNA follows: TGTGCCAGCAGCTTTGGCCCGGGACAGGGTCTCAACACCGGGGAGCTGTTTTTT.

This clone was detected once. The V and J genes are TRBV6-1 and TRBJ1-3; 7 bases match TRBD1. The CDR3 has 18 amino acids. V gave up 0 bases and J gave up 4 bases; unmatched junction bases: 12. Germline lookup yields CDR1 MNHNS and CDR2 SASEGT. The CDR3 nucleotides are TGTGCCAGCAGTGAAGCTGGAGGGGGCCATCGGCTCGGAAACACCATATATTTT. Its protein is CASSEAGGGHRLGNTIYF.

The chain couples TRBV7-2 to TRBJ1-6, with TRBD1 matching 9 bases. J gave up 10 bases and V 0 bases, and 16 bases lay outside the gene matches. CDR1 SGHTA and CDR2 FQGNSA come from the germline V gene. This CDR3 region has 19 residues. The DNA for the CDR3 is TGTGCCAGCAGCTTAGCAACCGGGACAGGGTTTAATGTGGGATCACCCCTCCACTTT. Translation: CASSLATGTGFNVGSPLHF.

V and J are TRBV5-1 and TRBJ2-1; no firm D call. Looked up from germline, CDR1 is SGHRS and CDR2 is YFSETQ. There are 15 residues in the CDR3. Trimming removed 0 bases at V and 6 bases at J, with 13 bases between. The CDR3 region is CASSLENSGINEQFF. The CDR3 region has the DNA TGCGCCAGCAGCTTGGAGAACTCAGGAATCAATGAGCAGTTCTTC.

The V gene is TRBV3-1 (or the pseudogene TRBV3-2), the J gene TRBJ1-4; TRBD1 matches 8 bases. Germline V CDR1 and CDR2: LGHDT, YNNKEL (reference sequence). The CDR3 consists of 14 residues. J was trimmed by 6 bases and V by 3 bases; bases with no gene match: 3. In DNA, the CDR3 is TGTGCCAGCAGCCACCAGACAGGGGATGAAAAACTGTTTTTT. Protein product: CASSHQTGDEKLFF.

The rearrangement links TRBV27 to TRBJ2-1, with 7 bases matching TRBD2. V lost 4 bases to trimming and J lost 5 bases; unmatched junction nucleotides: 14. Germline-derived CDR1 and CDR2 are MNHEY and SMNVEV (reference sequence). This CDR3 region has 17 residues. CDR3 protein: CASSSLNRPRGDNEQFF. CDR3 in DNA: TGTGCCAGCAGTTCCCTTAATAGACCTCGGGGGGACAATGAGCAGTTCTTC.

The J gene is TRBJ2-7, the V gene TRBV2, with TRBD1 identical over 9 bases. CDR1 and CDR2 from the germline V gene are SNHLY and FYNNEI. After removal of 8 bases from V and 6 bases from J, the junction contained 8 bases not matched to a gene. The CDR3 totals 13 residues. CDR3 sequence reads: CASSVQGAGEQYF. For the CDR3, the DNA is TGTGCCAGCTCCGTACAGGGGGCGGGCGAGCAGTACTTC.

This chain's CDR3 is CASSLRTTNYGYTF. For the CDR3, the DNA is TGTGCCAGCAGCCTCAGGACAACTAACTATGGCTACACCTTC. The chain uses TRBV11-2 and TRBJ1-2; TRBD1 might be the D (5 bases). Germline values: CDR1 SGHAT, CDR2 FQNNGV. Deletions cut 5 bases from V and 0 bases from J, with 10 bases between. CDR3 length: 14 amino acids.